This T cell receptor (beta chain) stems from a study of blood T cells in healthy people across ages. Points from the study as a whole: PBMCs left unsorted prevented a conclusive naive versus antigen-experienced comparison.

As concerns this clonotype: Antigen: not known. Since no conserved phenylalanine or tryptophan closes the CDR3, a read error is the likely cause.

With V trimmed by 5 bases and J by 5 bases, 6 bases remained unmatched. The CDR3 runs to 15 residues. A second 7 to 11 cycle PCR used barcoded and J-beta primers. A tag from a template-switch adaptor with 12 random nucleotides marked each cDNA molecule. TCRdb independently ran MiXCR on the 5' RACE reads; one entry per CDR3 protein. The table lists under 1,100,000 distinct CDR3 sequences, under 30% of them singletons, with 0.65% to 0.75% in the top ten. These same data were also listed under a study on T cells of mothers and their children. That work contributes: Related mother-child pairs showed slightly higher but non-significant overlap than unrelated pairs.

The TCR originated in a girl aged 2-10 years in good health. V usage is TRBV12-3 or TRBV12-4 and J usage is TRBJ2-5, with 12 bases that match TRBD1. Sequences were obtained from blood. In DNA, the CDR3 is TGTGCCAGCAGTCCCGGGACAGGGGGCTTTGAGACCCAGTACCTC. Protein sequence: CASSPGTGGFETQYL.